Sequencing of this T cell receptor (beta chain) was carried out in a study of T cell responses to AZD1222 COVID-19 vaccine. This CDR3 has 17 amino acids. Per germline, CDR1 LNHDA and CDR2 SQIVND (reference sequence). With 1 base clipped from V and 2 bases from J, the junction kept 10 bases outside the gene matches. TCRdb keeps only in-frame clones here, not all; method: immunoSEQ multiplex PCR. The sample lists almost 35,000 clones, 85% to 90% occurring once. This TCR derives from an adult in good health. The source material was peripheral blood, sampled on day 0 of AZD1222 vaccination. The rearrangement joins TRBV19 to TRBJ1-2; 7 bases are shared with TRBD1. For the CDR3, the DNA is TGTGCCAGTAGTATAGGCCGACAGGGATTGGCGAACTATGGCTACACCTTC. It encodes CASSIGRQGLANYGYTF.